A single sample gave rise to the 24 T cell receptor beta chains below, sequenced in a study of T cell repertoires in aging, cancer and after chemotherapy. TCR beta rearrangements were amplified from peripheral blood genomic DNA. TRB rearrangements spanning V, D and J were amplified using mixed TRB-A/B primers. TCRdb itself ran the multiplex PCR reads through MiXCR, one entry per CDR3 protein. Among 2,000 to 3,000 distinct CDR3 sequences, around 66% were seen once, and the ten largest hold 26%. Sequencing was performed on blood. Source of these receptors: a human donor with a solid tumor.

This clonotype was detected a few times. The chain recombines TRBV19 with TRBJ1-5; the D is unclear. There are 13 residues in the CDR3. Trimming stripped 5 bases from V and 2 bases from J, with 7 bases between. The V gene's germline CDR1 is LNHDA and CDR2 SQIVND (reference sequence). CDR3 DNA sequence: TGTGCCAGTAGTGAGGGTGGCAATCAGCCCCAGCATTTT. Amino acids: CASSEGGNQPQHF.

The chain uses TRBV29-1 and TRBJ2-7, with TRBD2 matching 7 bases. CDR1 is SQVTM, CDR2 ANQGSEA, per germline. The CDR3 runs to 13 residues. Trimming cost V 1 base and J 4 bases; bases outside gene matches: 4. CDR3 sequence reads: CSVEGEGGYEQYF. The CDR3, as DNA: TGCAGCGTTGAAGGGGAGGGTGGGTACGAGCAGTACTTC.

V and J are TRBV7-2 and TRBJ1-1, with 10 positions matching TRBD1. This CDR3 has 16 amino acids. Trimming took 2 bases from V and 4 from J; bases not matched to a gene: 7. Per the germline V gene, CDR1 is SGHTA and CDR2 is FQGNSA. The CDR3 here is CASSLQTGGLGTEAFF. CDR3 sequence (DNA): TGTGCCAGCAGCTTACAGACAGGGGGCCTGGGCACTGAAGCTTTCTTT. The whole variable domain, remainder taken from reference TRBV7-2 and TRBJ1-1, is GAGVSQSPSNKVTEKGKDVELRCDPISGHTALYWYRQSLGQGLEFLIYFQGNSAPDKSGLPSDRFSAERTGGSVSTLTIQRTQQEDSAVYLCASSLQTGGLGTEAFFGQGTRLTVV.

The genes are TRBV7-2 and TRBJ2-7; TRBD2 might be the D (6 bases). The germline gives CDR1 SGHTA, CDR2 FQGNSA. With 0 bases removed from V and 5 bases from J, the gap between germline ends came to 8 bases. This CDR3 region has 13 residues. CDR3 loop: CASSLATRDEQYF. The CDR3 DNA sequence: TGTGCCAGCAGCTTAGCGACTAGAGACGAGCAGTACTTC.

This clonotype was seen a few times. J is TRBJ2-7 and V is TRBV29-1; 10 positions agree with TRBD1. The junction had 6 bases not matched to a gene; V was cut back by 7 bases and J by 6 bases. Germline CDR1 reads SQVTM; CDR2 reads ANQGSEA. The CDR3 is 12 residues long. The CDR3 nucleotides read TGCAGCGGACAGGGGGCCGGGTCCGAGCAGTACTTC. It encodes CSGQGAGSEQYF.

The gene calls are TRBV27 and TRBJ2-3; 7 nucleotides line up with TRBD2. Germline lookup yields CDR1 MNHEY and CDR2 SMNVEV (reference sequence). J gave up 1 base and V 3 bases, and 7 bases lay outside the gene matches. The CDR3 contains 16 residues. The CDR3 DNA reads as TGTGCCAGCAGTTTCCGTAGCGGGCTTCGCACAGATACGCAGTATTTT. Its protein product is CASSFRSGLRTDTQYF.

This sequence joins TRBV12-3 or TRBV12-4 and TRBJ2-7; 9 bases agree with TRBD1. The CDR3 has 15 residues. The V and J ends lost 3 bases and 1 base, in that order; junction bases with no gene match: 4. CDR3 loop: CASSFTGQGSYEQYF. CDR3 nucleotide sequence: TGTGCCAGCAGTTTCACGGGACAGGGATCCTACGAGCAGTACTTC.

The chain has TRBV12-3 or TRBV12-4 and TRBJ2-3, with D perhaps matching TRBD2 (6 bases). The CDR3 runs to 14 residues. Deletions cut 6 bases from V and 0 bases from J, with 10 bases between. CDR3 sequence: CASSLSGSTDTQYF. CDR3 bases: TGTGCCAGCAGCTTAAGCGGGAGCACAGATACGCAGTATTTT.

The chain carries TRBV20-1 and TRBJ1-1; 12 bases match TRBD1. Unmatched junction bases numbered 13, after V lost 8 bases and J lost 3 bases. Germline V lookup: CDR1 DFQATT, CDR2 SNEGSKA (reference sequence). This CDR3 comprises 16 residues. The CDR3 here is CSCLPGTGGVYTEAFF. As DNA, the CDR3 is TGCAGTTGCCTCCCCGGGACAGGGGGCGTATACACTGAAGCTTTCTTT.

V gene TRBV20-1 combines with J gene TRBJ2-1, with 7 bases aligning to TRBD2. This CDR3 is built from 14 residues. J gave up 10 bases and V 3 bases, and 12 bases lay outside the gene matches. CDR1 is DFQATT, CDR2 SNEGSKA, per germline (reference sequence). The CDR3 loop reads CSARGPLGEGEQFF. The CDR3 DNA reads TGCAGTGCTAGGGGACCTTTAGGGGAGGGGGAGCAGTTCTTC.

The chain uses TRBV10-2 and TRBJ2-7; TRBD2 might be the D (7 bases). The CDR3 is 13 amino acids. In germline, CDR1 is WSHSY, CDR2 SAAADI. Trimming shortened V by 10 bases and J by 6 bases, and 19 bases separated the two germline ends. The CDR3 region has the DNA TGCGCCATTGGAGGGGGGGCGTTCCCCGAGCAGTACTTC. This gives the protein CAIGGGAFPEQYF.

This clonotype was detected only a few times. The chain is built from TRBV12-3 or TRBV12-4 and TRBJ1-2, with 7 bases lining up with TRBD1. CDR3 length equals 13 residues. V trimming: 6 bases; J trimming: 7 bases; junction bases outside the gene matches: 8. The CDR3 loop is CASRRDRVSGYTF. DNA for the CDR3: TGTGCCAGCAGGCGAGACAGGGTTAGTGGCTACACCTTC.

This chain connects TRBV5-1 to TRBJ1-4, with 8 bases aligning to TRBD1. J gave up 8 bases and V 4 bases, and 10 bases lay outside the gene matches. Germline V CDR1 and CDR2: SGHRS, YFSETQ. The CDR3 loop spans 15 amino acids. The DNA of the CDR3 is TGCGCCAGCAGCCTAGAGACAGGGGATCACGAAAAACTGTTTTTT. It specifies CASSLETGDHEKLFF.

V and J are TRBV6-2 or TRBV6-3 and TRBJ1-1; the D is unclear. This CDR3 comprises 12 residues. The ends were cut back, 4 bases at V and 6 bases at J, with 9 bases in the middle. CDR1 is MNHEY and CDR2 is SVGEGT in the germline V gene. The CDR3 region has the DNA TGTGCCAGCAGTTTTCTGGGTCCTGAAGCTTTCTTT. It is translated as CASSFLGPEAFF.

The J gene is TRBJ2-5, the V gene TRBV27; D not certain. Trimming pared 5 bases from V and 5 bases from J, leaving 12 bases between. The CDR3 extends over 13 amino acids. Germline V gene sequence: CDR1 MNHEY, CDR2 SMNVEV (reference sequence). The CDR3 loop reads CASSMGPRETQYF. For the CDR3, the DNA is TGTGCCAGCAGTATGGGTCCCAGGGAGACCCAGTACTTC.

This clonotype has a single count. In DNA form, the CDR3 reads TGTGCCACCAGTTTGGCTGGGGCCAACGTCCTGACTTTC. Translation: CATSLAGANVLTF. This chain connects TRBV24-1 to TRBJ2-6, with unresolved D. This CDR3 region has 13 residues. V was pared by 6 bases and J by 2 bases, with 4 bases between. Germline V gives CDR1 KGHDR, CDR2 SFDVKD.

This rearrangement joins TRBV19 to TRBJ2-7; maybe TRBD2 (5 bases). The CDR3 loop spans 15 amino acids. With 8 bases removed from V and 0 bases from J, the gap between germline ends came to 17 bases. The V gene's germline CDR1 is LNHDA and CDR2 SQIVND (reference sequence). CDR3 coding DNA: TGTGCCAGTTCCCATGGACTCCGGGGCTCCTACGAGCAGTACTTC. This codes for CASSHGLRGSYEQYF.

The CDR3 region is CASSERAGDQPQHF. The CDR3 DNA reads as TGTGCCAGCAGTGAACGGGCAGGGGATCAGCCCCAGCATTTT. The V and J genes are TRBV6-1 and TRBJ1-5, with D perhaps TRBD1 (6 bases). The ends were cut back, 2 bases at V and 5 bases at J, with 10 bases in the middle. In germline, CDR1 is MNHNS, CDR2 SASEGT. This CDR3 spans 14 amino acids.

The chain combines TRBV27 with TRBJ1-6; tentatively, D is TRBD1 (5 bases). Germline V gives CDR1 MNHEY, CDR2 SMNVEV (reference sequence). CDR3 size: 19 residues. V lost 6 bases and J 12 bases, leaving 33 bases between the germline ends. CDR3 sequence reads: CASRPTGLVTGPRLGPLHF. DNA for the CDR3: TGTGCCAGCAGGCCTACGGGGCTCGTTACGGGACCGCGATTGGGACCCCTCCACTTT.

The genes are TRBV7-9 and TRBJ1-2, with D possibly TRBD1 on 5 matching bases. V lost 8 bases and J 6 bases, leaving 19 bases between the germline ends. The germline gives CDR1 SEHNR, CDR2 FQNEAQ (reference sequence). The CDR3 runs to 14 residues. The CDR3 region is CASRGNRPGDGYTF. The DNA for the CDR3 is TGTGCCAGCCGGGGAAACAGGCCAGGAGATGGCTACACCTTC. Full variable domain (rest looked up from reference TRBV7-9 and TRBJ1-2): DTGVSQNPRHKITKRGQNVTFRCDPISEHNRLYWYRQTLGQGPEFLTYFQNEAQLEKSRLLSDRFSAERPKGSFSTLEIQRTEQGDSAMYLCASRGNRPGDGYTFGSGTRLTVV.

The chain is built from TRBV5-6 and TRBJ1-1; 8 bases map to TRBD1. The CDR3 is 16 residues long. Germline loops: CDR1 SGHDT, CDR2 YYEEEE. The V gene end was trimmed by 4 bases and the J gene end by 4 bases; junction bases not matched to a gene: 12. This CDR3 reads CASSRGRQGFSTEAFF. CDR3 bases: TGTGCCAGCAGCAGGGGGAGACAGGGGTTTTCCACTGAAGCTTTCTTT.

The chain recombines TRBV30 with TRBJ2-1; D is tentatively TRBD1 or TRBD2 (5 bases each). CDR1 and CDR2 from the germline V gene are GTSNPN and SVGIG (reference sequence). The CDR3 contains 12 residues. Trimming removed 0 bases from V and 7 bases from J, with 7 bases in between. CDR3 sequence: CAWSVWGNEQFF. CDR3 bases: TGTGCCTGGAGTGTATGGGGGAATGAGCAGTTCTTC.

The chain has TRBV28 and TRBJ2-7; 9 nucleotides agree with TRBD1. This CDR3 is built from 12 residues. Looked up from germline, CDR1 is MDHEN and CDR2 is SYDVKM. V lost 6 bases, J lost 3 bases, and 0 bases stayed unmatched. This CDR3 is CASRDRGYEQYF. The CDR3 DNA reads as TGTGCCAGCAGGGACAGGGGCTACGAGCAGTACTTC.

The chain has TRBV30 and TRBJ1-1; D is possibly TRBD1 (5 bases). The CDR3 sequence is 11 residues long. Germline CDR1 is GTSNPN and CDR2 is SVGIG (reference sequence). The V end was cut by 2 bases, the J end by 6 bases, with 7 bases between. The chain's CDR3 is CAWSRGAEAFF. The DNA of the CDR3 is TGTGCCTGGAGTAGGGGTGCTGAAGCTTTCTTT.